The 18 T cell receptor beta chains below come from one sample, sequenced in a study of T cell changes during pregnancy in multiple sclerosis. The method was immunoSEQ multiplex PCR; TCRdb's version includes in-frame clones alone and lacks a portion of them. The sample holds tens of thousands of clones, about nine tenths seen once. The starting material was peripheral blood, obtained in the first trimester of pregnancy. All receptors come from a female donor in good health, enrolled as a control in a pregnancy study.

This clone occurred a few times. The chain joins TRBV25-1 to TRBJ2-2, with a tentative D call TRBD2 (7 bases). Germline assignment: CDR1 MGHDK and CDR2 SYGVNS. The ends were cut back, 1 base at V and 3 bases at J, with 12 bases in the middle. The CDR3 runs 16 residues. The CDR3 reads CASSEFGGLDTGELFF. CDR3 nucleotides: TGTGCCAGCAGTGAATTCGGGGGGCTAGACACCGGGGAGCTGTTTTTT.

This clone has just one count. The chain recombines TRBV2 with TRBJ1-1; 10 bases align to TRBD1. Unmatched junction bases numbered 2, after V lost 4 bases and J lost 0 bases. CDR3 size: 15 residues. Germline V gene data show CDR1 as SNHLY and CDR2 as FYNNEI. The CDR3 spells CASSGGQGMNTEAFF. DNA of the CDR3: TGTGCCAGCAGTGGGGGACAGGGGATGAACACTGAAGCTTTCTTT.

V is TRBV2 and J is TRBJ1-2; weak D call: TRBD1 (6 bases). The CDR3 has 16 amino acids. V lost 6 bases and J lost 2, with 19 bases in between. CDR1 is SNHLY, CDR2 FYNNEI, per germline. CDR3 coding DNA: TGTGCCAGCAGGGATAACAGGGTGGGGGGGAACTATGGCTACACCTTC. Translating gives CASRDNRVGGNYGYTF.

The rearrangement links TRBV7-3 to TRBJ1-1; D perhaps matches TRBD1 (6 bases). Germline CDR1 SGHTA, CDR2 FQGTGA. Trimming stripped 8 bases from V and 2 bases from J, with 12 bases between. The CDR3 has 13 amino acids. The CDR3 DNA is TGTGCCAGCTCCAGGGGCTATAACACTGAAGCTTTCTTT. Protein sequence: CASSRGYNTEAFF. The whole variable domain, filled in from reference TRBV7-3 and TRBJ1-1, reads GAGVSQTPSNKVTEKGKYVELRCDPISGHTALYWYRQSLGQGPEFLIYFQGTGAADDSGLPNDRFFAVRPEGSVSTLKIQRTERGDSAVYLCASSRGYNTEAFFGQGTRLTVV.

DNA for the CDR3: TGTGCCAGCAGCCCCCTAGGACTAGCGGGGGGGAAGCAAGCGAATGAGCAGTTCTTC. Its protein is CASSPLGLAGGKQANEQFF. The V gene is TRBV4-2, the J gene TRBJ2-1, with 15 positions matching TRBD2. This CDR3 comprises 19 residues. The V gene end was trimmed by 4 bases and the J gene end by 7 bases; junction bases not matched to a gene: 14. Germline V gene lookup returns CDR1 LGHNA and CDR2 YNFKEQ.

V and J are TRBV4-3 and TRBJ2-1; 7 positions agree with TRBD1. Germline trimming cut 3 bases from V and 9 bases from J; bases unmatched to any gene: 5. CDR3 length: 13 residues. The germline V gene encodes CDR1 LGHNA and CDR2 YSLEER. In DNA form, the CDR3 reads TGCGCCAGCAGCCACCGGACAGGTCTTGAGCAGTTCTTC. Protein product: CASSHRTGLEQFF.

CDR3: CASSPGTLLEPQHF. DNA for the CDR3: TGTGCCAGCAGCCCGGGGACACTTTTGGAGCCCCAGCATTTT. V gene TRBV7-2 combines with J gene TRBJ1-5; a possible D gene is TRBD1 (6 bases). CDR3 length: 14 residues. Looked up from germline, CDR1 is SGHTA and CDR2 is FQGNSA. Trimming removed 5 bases from V and 8 bases from J, with 16 bases in between.

CDR3 protein: CASTLLGASNYGYTF. The CDR3, as DNA: TGTGCCAGCACCTTGTTGGGGGCGTCTAACTATGGCTACACCTTC. The rearrangement uses TRBV9 and TRBJ1-2, with D perhaps matching TRBD1 (6 bases). Looked up from germline, CDR1 is SGDLS and CDR2 is YYNGEE. Trimming left V 6 bases short and J 0 bases short, with 15 bases between. The CDR3 is 15 amino acids.

J is TRBJ1-2 and V is TRBV27, with D possibly matching TRBD1 (6 bases). This CDR3 contains 13 residues. Trimming removed 8 bases from V and 3 bases from J, with 13 bases in between. The germline CDR1 and CDR2 sequences are MNHEY and SMNVEV (reference sequence). CDR3 protein: CASGPGQHYGYTF. CDR3 coding DNA: TGTGCCAGCGGCCCCGGACAGCACTATGGCTACACCTTC.

The rearrangement links TRBV6-6 to TRBJ2-6; D is uncertain. The V end lost 6 bases, the J end lost 0 bases, and 6 bases lay between the germline ends. This CDR3 comprises 14 residues. The germline gives CDR1 MNHNY, CDR2 SVGAGI (reference sequence). The CDR3 DNA follows: TGTGCCAGCAGGTCGCGCTCTGGGGCCAACGTCCTGACTTTC. Translating it yields CASRSRSGANVLTF.

V is TRBV18 and J is TRBJ1-5, with 7 bases identical to TRBD1. Germline CDR1 is KGHSH and CDR2 is LQKENI. Trimming removed 0 bases from V and 5 bases from J; junction bases left unmatched: 4. The CDR3 length is 15 residues. The CDR3 loop reads CASSPPGQVDQPQHF. DNA for the CDR3: TGTGCCAGCTCACCACCAGGACAGGTTGATCAGCCCCAGCATTTT.

V and J are TRBV7-2 and TRBJ2-3; 12 nucleotides match TRBD2. Germline CDR1 and CDR2: SGHTA and FQGNSA. The CDR3 totals 17 residues. V lost 6 bases and J lost 5; bases outside the gene matches: 12. CDR3 coding DNA: TGTGCCAGCAGTCGCTCTAGCGGGGGGGCCAAGGGAGATACGCAGTATTTT. This codes for CASSRSSGGAKGDTQYF.

This chain links TRBV4-3 with TRBJ1-3; TRBD1 might be the D (6 bases). CDR1 LGHNA and CDR2 YSLEER come from the germline V gene. The CDR3 loop spans 15 amino acids. V was cut by 0 bases and J by 4 bases, with 10 bases left in between. CDR3 nucleotide sequence: TGCGCCAGCAGCCAAGAAGCAGGGGTCGGAAACACCATATATTTT. It codes for CASSQEAGVGNTIYF.

This clone was counted between two and nine times. V is TRBV6-1 and J is TRBJ1-2; weak D call: TRBD1 (6 bases). The ends were cut back, 0 bases at V and 6 bases at J, with 14 bases in the middle. The CDR3 runs 15 residues. Looked up from germline, CDR1 is MNHNS and CDR2 is SASEGT. The CDR3 DNA follows: TGTGCCAGCAGTGAAGCTTACTGGGGGCACAATGGCTACACCTTC. This translates into CASSEAYWGHNGYTF.

The chain combines TRBV27 with TRBJ2-7; D perhaps matches TRBD1 (6 bases). The CDR3 has 14 amino acids. Germline loops: CDR1 MNHEY, CDR2 SMNVEV (reference sequence). The V end was cut by 3 bases, the J end by 6 bases, with 15 bases between. The CDR3 sequence is CASSFLGGTGEQYF. The CDR3 nucleotides are TGTGCCAGCAGTTTTCTAGGGGGAACGGGCGAGCAGTACTTC.

V gene TRBV7-2 combines with J gene TRBJ2-1; D is uncertain. V was shortened by 1 base and J by 3 bases, with 10 bases between the two germline ends. The CDR3 length is 15 residues. CDR1 SGHTA and CDR2 FQGNSA come from the germline V gene. CDR3 sequence: CASSLDVGHYNEQFF. DNA for the CDR3: TGTGCCAGCAGCTTAGATGTCGGTCACTACAATGAGCAGTTCTTC.

This chain links TRBV30 with TRBJ1-1; D may be TRBD1 (5 bases). This CDR3 spans 14 amino acids. V shed 3 bases and J shed 0 bases, with 11 bases lying between them. Germline CDR1 and CDR2: GTSNPN and SVGIG (reference sequence). CDR3 nucleotides: TGTGCCTGGAGCAGACAGCTTATGAACACTGAAGCTTTCTTT. Translating gives CAWSRQLMNTEAFF.

This chain links TRBV6-5 with TRBJ2-7, with 7 bases fitting TRBD1. The CDR3 spans 15 residues. CDR1 MNHEY and CDR2 SVGAGI come from the germline V gene. The V and J ends lost 0 bases and 2 bases, in that order; junction bases with no gene match: 4. CDR3 region: CASSYSQGVPYEQYF. CDR3 sequence (DNA): TGTGCCAGCAGTTACTCGCAGGGGGTACCCTACGAGCAGTACTTC.